This TCR beta chain appears in the sequencing data of a study of graft-versus-host responses after intestinal transplantation. For the study at large: Every recipient had anti-thymocyte globulin induction and around 3 years of tacrolimus plus steroids.

Intraepithelial lymphocytes and lamina propria lymphocytes were released through processing of graft tissue. Generated by immunoSEQ multiplex PCR, the TCRdb table keeps only in-frame clones and is missing some. This table holds around 37,000 clones, about 90% found once. Concerning this clone itself: As yet, its antigen is unknown.

Study-wide results and limits: Recipient-marrow GvH clones were detected, some having first appeared in ileum or blood. In patients with graft-donor T cell macrochimerism, allograft graft-versus-host to host-versus-graft clonal ratios were high.

With 0 bases removed from V and 8 bases from J, the gap between germline ends came to 14 bases. The germline V gene encodes CDR1 LGHNA and CDR2 YNFKEQ. The CDR3 spans 15 residues. This material consisted of ileum tissue, taken 200 to 210 days after intestinal transplant. This chain uses TRBV4-2 with TRBJ2-1, with D possibly matching TRBD1 (5 bases). The TCR sequence derives from a human patient who received an intestinal transplant, so some T cells may come from the graft donor. This CDR3 reads CASSQDHPGIDEQFF. DNA of the CDR3: TGTGCCAGCAGCCAAGATCACCCAGGGATCGATGAGCAGTTCTTC.